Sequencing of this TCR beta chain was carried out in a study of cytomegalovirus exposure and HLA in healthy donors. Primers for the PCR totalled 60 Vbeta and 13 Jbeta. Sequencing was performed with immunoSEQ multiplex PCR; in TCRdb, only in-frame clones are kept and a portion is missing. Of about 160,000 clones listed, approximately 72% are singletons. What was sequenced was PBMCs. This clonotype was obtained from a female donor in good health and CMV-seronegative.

CDR3: CASSMNPSGRSDTQYF. The CDR3 DNA follows: TGTGCCAGTAGTATGAATCCGAGCGGGAGATCAGATACGCAGTATTTT. This rearrangement joins TRBV19 to TRBJ2-3; 8 nucleotides agree with TRBD2. V dropped 3 bases and J dropped 4; count of bases not matched to a gene: 9. The V gene's germline CDR1 is LNHDA and CDR2 SQIVND (reference sequence). This CDR3 is 16 amino acids long.